The rows below give T cell receptor beta chains drawn from one sample of a study of memory CD4+ T cells and cytomegalovirus serostatus. Only in-frame clones appear in the TCRdb table, and some are missing; sequencing was by immunoSEQ multiplex PCR. Of about 44,000 clones in the sample, around 76% were seen once. Material for sequencing was memory CD4+ T cells from blood. The receptors shown here come from an adult in good health and CMV-seronegative. The CDR3 runs from the conserved cysteine through the conserved F or W. Fields, in order: CDR3 length, clone size, D gene, J gene, V gene, CDR3 protein, CDR3 DNA. The D gene is left open where the match is weak. Size values are once, few and many counts, or a class for expanded clones, and some rows have none.

>15|-|TRBD1|TRBJ1-2|TRBV7-9
CASSSTGGKNYGYTF
TGTGCCAGCAGCTCGACAGGGGGAAAGAACTATGGCTACACCTTC
>12|-|-|TRBJ2-5|TRBV4-2
CASSQDGQTQYF
TGTGCCAGCAGCCAAGATGGGCAGACCCAGTACTTC
>12|-|-|TRBJ2-5|TRBV28
CASSAPQETQYF
TGTGCCAGCAGTGCGCCTCAAGAGACCCAGTACTTC
>16|-|-|TRBJ1-6|TRBV7-2
CASSLYGGGTGSPLHF
TGTGCCAGCAGTCTTTACGGGGGGGGCACGGGTTCACCCCTCCACTTT
>12|medium-sized|-|TRBJ1-5|TRBV5-4
CASSLDNQPQHF
TGTGCCAGCAGCTTGGACAATCAGCCCCAGCATTTT
>16|-|-|TRBJ1-4|TRBV7-6
CASSLELGVANEKLFF
TGTGCCAGCAGCTTAGAGCTGGGGGTCGCTAATGAAAAACTGTTTTTT
>14|once|-|TRBJ2-3|TRBV25-1
CAGPRGTSTDTQYF
TGTGCCGGCCCCCGTGGGACTAGCACAGATACGCAGTATTTT
>15|-|-|TRBJ2-7|TRBV6-5
CASRSLGGLFYEQYF
TGTGCCAGCAGATCCTTGGGGGGATTATTCTACGAGCAGTACTTC
>12|-|-|TRBJ2-7|TRBV30
CAWSVRGVEQYF
TGTGCCTGGAGTGTACGCGGGGTAGAGCAGTACTTC
>13|-|-|TRBJ1-2|TRBV14
CASSRGPSFGYTF
TGTGCCAGCAGCCGGGGACCCAGTTTTGGCTACACCTTC
>11|-|-|TRBJ2-1|TRBV20-1
CSAPKYTEQFF
TGCAGTGCTCCAAAGTACACTGAGCAGTTCTTC
>11|medium-sized|-|TRBJ1-2|TRBV2
CASRAEYGYTF
TGTGCCAGCAGGGCCGAGTATGGCTACACCTTC
>13|-|TRBD1|TRBJ1-2|TRBV7-2
CASSTGGGRRYTF
TGTGCCAGCAGCACAGGGGGAGGGAGGCGCTACACCTTC
>17|-|TRBD1|TRBJ2-6|TRBV30
CALKEDRGLPGANVLTF
TGTGCCTTGAAGGAGGACAGGGGGCTTCCAGGGGCCAACGTCCTGACTTTC
>13|-|-|TRBJ2-2|TRBV7-3
CASSLDPTGELFF
TGTGCCAGCAGCTTGGACCCCACCGGGGAGCTGTTTTTT
>15|-|TRBD1|TRBJ2-7|TRBV6-1
CASSEMTGGPYEQYF
TGTGCCAGCAGTGAAATGACAGGGGGCCCCTACGAGCAGTACTTC
>15|-|-|TRBJ1-2|TRBV6-6
CASSYPGRTNYGYTF
TGTGCCAGCAGTTACCCCGGCAGGACAAACTATGGCTACACCTTC
>12|-|-|TRBJ1-2|TRBV2
CASRQDIDGYTF
TGTGCCAGCAGACAGGACATAGATGGCTACACCTTC
>15|-|TRBD1|TRBJ2-3|TRBV15
CATSRRQGAADTQYF
TGTGCCACCAGCAGAAGACAGGGGGCGGCAGATACGCAGTATTTT
>17|once|TRBD1|TRBJ1-3|TRBV9
CASSVGIQGAPGNTIYF
TGTGCCAGCAGCGTAGGGATTCAGGGGGCGCCGGGAAACACCATATATTTT
>13|-|TRBD1|TRBJ1-5|TRBV6-5
CASSRGSNQPQHF
TGTGCCAGCAGCAGGGGGAGCAATCAGCCCCAGCATTTT
>16|-|-|TRBJ1-2|TRBV7-2
CASSLAFWGNNYGYTF
TGTGCCAGCAGCTTAGCGTTTTGGGGCAATAACTATGGCTACACCTTC